This entry lists 4 T cell receptor beta chains sequenced from one sample in a study of T cells in Graves' hyperthyroidism and ophthalmopathy. Amplified TCR beta CDR3 regions came from RNA transcripts. An initial round of RT-PCR targeting the TCR CDR3 relied on the HTBI primer set. TCRdb re-analysed the multiplex PCR reads in MiXCR, keeping a single row per CDR3 protein. Altogether about 52,000 distinct CDR3 sequences are present, less than 60% being singletons, with the ten largest covering about a tenth. Sequencing was carried out using blood. Receptors originate from a woman aged 45 to 65 with Graves' ophthalmopathy.

Points on this clonotype: One base away lies a much larger clone, so this may be a sequencing read error. The gene calls are TRBV27 and TRBJ1-5, with D hard to call. Trimming pared 7 bases from V and 2 bases from J, leaving 6 bases between. The germline V gene has CDR1 MNHEY and CDR2 SMNVEV (reference sequence). The CDR3 is made up of 12 amino acids. DNA for the CDR3: TGTGCCAGCAAGACGGGCAATCAGCCCCAGCATTTT. As protein: CASKTGNQPQHF.

On this clonotype: A much larger clone differs by one base, so this may be a read error. The chain joins TRBV12-3 or TRBV12-4 to TRBJ2-2; D unresolved. V lost 4 bases, J lost 1 base, and 16 bases lay in between. This CDR3 is built from 17 residues. Here the CDR3 DNA reads TGTGCCAGCAGTTCTCTGTGGTTGGCGGAGAACACCGGGGAGCTGTTTTTT. Translating gives CASSSLWLAENTGELFF.

This clonotype was counted ten times or more. CDR3 in amino acids: CASSLSAYNEQFF. The CDR3 DNA follows: TGTGCCAGCAGCTTGTCTGCCTACAATGAGCAGTTCTTC. V gene TRBV5-5 combines with J gene TRBJ2-1; no clear D. The CDR3 consists of 13 residues. Germline V gene sequence: CDR1 SGHKS, CDR2 YYEKEE (reference sequence). Deletions cut 1 base from V and 2 bases from J, with 4 bases between.

This clonotype was detected a few times. This chain connects TRBV3-1 to TRBJ2-3; D is perhaps TRBD1 or TRBD2 (5 bases each). Trimming stripped 3 bases from V and 4 bases from J, with 11 bases between. The CDR3 contains 14 residues. The V gene's germline CDR1 is LGHDT and CDR2 YNNKEL (reference sequence). CDR3 bases: TGTGCCAGCAGCCAGGGGACGCTGGCAGATACGCAGTATTTT. It is translated as CASSQGTLADTQYF.